Each of the 2 T cell receptor beta chains below was sequenced from the same sample in a study of blood T cells in healthy people across ages. Together with a sample-barcoded 5' primer, a J-beta primer mix was included in a second PCR lasting roughly 6 to 12 cycles. Using its own MiXCR run on the 5' RACE reads, TCRdb lists one record per CDR3 protein. The sample includes some 920,000 distinct CDR3 sequences, 51% seen only once; the top ten take over 20%. The sample taken for sequencing was blood. These receptors were taken from an older woman in good health.

This clonotype was observed a few times. This sequence joins TRBV13 and TRBJ2-7; 7 positions match TRBD2. The junction had 7 bases not matched to a gene; V was cut back by 6 bases and J by 2 bases. In germline, CDR1 is PRHDT, CDR2 FYEKMQ (reference sequence). The CDR3 is 14 residues long. The CDR3 DNA sequence: TGTGCCAGCAGTGGAGGGAGGGCCCCCTACGAGCAGTACTTC. It yields the protein CASSGGRAPYEQYF.

This chain uses TRBV15 with TRBJ2-7; 16 bases fit TRBD2. V lost 0 bases, J lost 0 bases, and 8 bases stayed unmatched. The length of the CDR3 is 20 residues. Germline CDR1 is LNHNV and CDR2 is YYDKDF (reference sequence). DNA of the CDR3: TGTGCCACCAGCAGAGATCCTGGGACTAGCGGGAGGGGTAACTCCTACGAGCAGTACTTC. Translating it yields CATSRDPGTSGRGNSYEQYF.